These T cell receptor beta chains were read from a single sample in a study of blood T cell repertoires in COVID-19. Data came from immunoSEQ multiplex PCR; TCRdb stores just in-frame clones and leaves some out. Counted here are approximately 280,000 clones, 85% to 90% occurring once; the ten biggest clones make up roughly 4.8%. Sequenced material: peripheral blood. The receptors stem from a man aged 40-50 years with acute or convalescent COVID-19. Each CDR3 is given with its conserved first and last residue. A D gene is named only where the DNA matches it firmly. Rows give clone size only sometimes, using once, few, many, or a class for an expanded clone.

cdr3_nt	cdr3_aa	j_call	d_call	v_call	clone_size
TGTGCCAGCAGCTTGCGGGGGGTATCGGGGAGTAACACCAACGTCCTGACTTTC	CASSLRGVSGSNTNVLTF	TRBJ2-6	TRBD2	TRBV11-2	NA
TGTGCCAGCAGAAGCAGCGGGGAGTCCTACGAGCAGTACTTC	CASRSSGESYEQYF	TRBJ2-7	TRBD2	TRBV5-6	NA
TGCGCCAGCAGCCCTGTACGGAGGACGGCCTATGGCTACACCTTC	CASSPVRRTAYGYTF	TRBJ1-2	NA	TRBV5-1	NA
TGCGCCAGCAGCCCGGTTTGGGCAGGGATCTCTGGAAACACCATATATTTT	CASSPVWAGISGNTIYF	TRBJ1-3	NA	TRBV4-1	NA
TGTGCCAGCAGCCAACTTAGTGAAAAACTGTTTTTT	CASSQLSEKLFF	TRBJ1-4	NA	TRBV5-6	once
TGTGCCAGCAGTTTTGGCACATCCTACGAGCAGTACTTC	CASSFGTSYEQYF	TRBJ2-7	NA	TRBV12-3/TRBV12-4	NA
TGTGCCAGCAGTTCGACAGGACCCTACGAGCAGTACTTC	CASSSTGPYEQYF	TRBJ2-7	NA	TRBV6-5	NA
TGCGCCAGCAGCTTGGTAGCCAGGCCCTCGGGGGAGCAGTACTTC	CASSLVARPSGEQYF	TRBJ2-7	NA	TRBV5-1	NA
TGCGCCAGCGGAATAACAGTCCCCCAGGGCTATGGCTACACCTTC	CASGITVPQGYGYTF	TRBJ1-2	NA	TRBV5-1	NA
TGTGCCAGCAGCTTGAATAGCGGGACAGATACGCAGTATTTT	CASSLNSGTDTQYF	TRBJ2-3	TRBD2	TRBV7-2	NA
TGTGCCACCAGTGATAACTTCCCGGGGACTTTCAATGAGCAGTTCTTC	CATSDNFPGTFNEQFF	TRBJ2-1	NA	TRBV24-1	NA
TGTGCCAGCAGCCTAAACGACAATGAGCAGTTCTTC	CASSLNDNEQFF	TRBJ2-1	NA	TRBV11-3	NA
TGTGCCAGCAGCCCTCCTAGTAGCCGCACAGATACGCAGTATTTT	CASSPPSSRTDTQYF	TRBJ2-3	NA	TRBV7-2	NA
TGTGCCAGCAGCTTATTAACACAAGCTTTCTTT	CASSLLTQAFF	TRBJ1-1	NA	TRBV11-2	NA
TGTGCCAGCAGCCAGGGGACAGGGGCTTACTACGAGCAGTACTTC	CASSQGTGAYYEQYF	TRBJ2-7	TRBD1	TRBV3-1/TRBV3-2	NA
TGCGCCAGCAGCTCAGACACAAGGCTGGGCTACACCTTC	CASSSDTRLGYTF	TRBJ1-2	NA	TRBV5-1	NA
TGTGCCAGCAGCTTAGGAGGAGTCATGAACACTGAAGCTTTCTTT	CASSLGGVMNTEAFF	TRBJ1-1	NA	TRBV11-3	NA
TGTGCCACCAGTGATCCAGGGGATACGGTAACGCATTTT	CATSDPGDTVTHF	TRBJ1-5	NA	TRBV24-1	NA
TGTGCCAGCAGCCGAGACAGGGCTGGCAATCAGCCCCAGCATTTT	CASSRDRAGNQPQHF	TRBJ1-5	TRBD1	TRBV7-8	NA
TGTGCCAGCAGCTTAGGCCGAGGACTCTATGGCTACACCTTC	CASSLGRGLYGYTF	TRBJ1-2	NA	TRBV13	NA
TGTGCCAGCTCATCCGGACAGGATGGAAACACCATATATTTT	CASSSGQDGNTIYF	TRBJ1-3	TRBD1	TRBV18	NA
TGTGCCTGGAGTGTACGAAGGGGGAACACTGAAGCTTTCTTT	CAWSVRRGNTEAFF	TRBJ1-1	NA	TRBV30	NA
TGTGCCAGCAGCGCCTCGACAGGGGCCCCCTCCTACGAGCAGTACTTC	CASSASTGAPSYEQYF	TRBJ2-7	TRBD1	TRBV7-3	NA
TGTGCCAGCAGGAGGGACAGCACTAACTATGGCTACACCTTC	CASRRDSTNYGYTF	TRBJ1-2	TRBD1	TRBV2	NA
TGTGCCAGTAGGGAGAGTTGGAGCACAGATACGCAGTATTTT	CASRESWSTDTQYF	TRBJ2-3	NA	TRBV19	NA
TGTGCCAGCAGTGACGGGTATAACAATGAGCAGTTCTTC	CASSDGYNNEQFF	TRBJ2-1	NA	TRBV2	NA
TGCGCCAGCAGCTTACAGGGGACCAACGAGCAGTACTTC	CASSLQGTNEQYF	TRBJ2-7	TRBD1	TRBV5-1	few
TGTGCCAGTGGAATGACAGGATCTGGCTACACCTTC	CASGMTGSGYTF	TRBJ1-2	NA	TRBV19	NA
TGTGCCAGCATCATATCAGGAGGCCACGAGCAGTACTTC	CASIISGGHEQYF	TRBJ2-7	NA	TRBV6-5	NA
TGTGCCAGCAGCGCTAGACAGCGCACAGATACGCAGTATTTT	CASSARQRTDTQYF	TRBJ2-3	NA	TRBV7-9	NA
TGTGCCAGCAGCTCTTATTACAGGGGCAATTTCTATGGCTACACCTTC	CASSSYYRGNFYGYTF	TRBJ1-2	TRBD1	TRBV5-8	NA
TGCGCCAGCAGCCAAGCCCTGACAGGGGCCTTAGCTAACTATGGCTACACCTTC	CASSQALTGALANYGYTF	TRBJ1-2	TRBD1	TRBV4-1	NA
TGTGCCAGCAGCCAGCGGGGCAATCAGCCCCAGCATTTT	CASSQRGNQPQHF	TRBJ1-5	NA	TRBV4-2	NA
TGTGCCACGTTCCCCTGGACAGGGGCAGGAGAGCAGTACTTC	CATFPWTGAGEQYF	TRBJ2-7	TRBD1	TRBV2	NA
TGTGCCAGCAGCGCGGGACTAGCGGGGGGGCGTGTGCAGTATTTT	CASSAGLAGGRVQYF	TRBJ2-3	TRBD2	TRBV7-6	NA
TGTGCCACCAGCAGAGATCAAAAATTAAGGACTTGGGATGCTTTCTTT	CATSRDQKLRTWDAFF	TRBJ1-1	NA	TRBV15	NA
TGTGCCAGCAGCCCTCAGGGGATACAGGGGCCGGAAGCTTTCTTT	CASSPQGIQGPEAFF	TRBJ1-1	TRBD1	TRBV7-2	NA
TGTGCCAGTAGTATGCCGGGGGCTGGAAACACCATATATTTT	CASSMPGAGNTIYF	TRBJ1-3	NA	TRBV19	NA
TGCGCCAGCAGCTTAGAGCCAGGGAATCCCTACGAGCAGTACTTC	CASSLEPGNPYEQYF	TRBJ2-7	NA	TRBV5-1	NA
TGTGCCAGCAGCCAGGCCATGGGACAGCTGGCCATATATTTT	CASSQAMGQLAIYF	TRBJ1-3	TRBD1	TRBV3-1/TRBV3-2	NA
TGTGCCAGCAGCTTAGACGGCGGGCCGAATTCACCCCTCCACTTT	CASSLDGGPNSPLHF	TRBJ1-6	NA	TRBV11-2	NA
TGTGCCAACCCTGGGGGGGGAGCGCGTGGCTACACCTTC	CANPGGGARGYTF	TRBJ1-2	NA	TRBV19	NA
TGCAGCGTTTACTACCGGGGAGGCGAGCGGAAGACTGAAGCTTTCTTT	CSVYYRGGERKTEAFF	TRBJ1-1	NA	TRBV29-1	once
TGCAGTGCCGACGGGGAGACCCAGTACTTC	CSADGETQYF	TRBJ2-5	NA	TRBV20-1	NA
TGTGCCAGCAGCCCGGGACTGGGGAGCTACGAGCAGTACTTC	CASSPGLGSYEQYF	TRBJ2-7	NA	TRBV6-5	NA
TGTGCCTGGAGCCGTCGGGGAACGCTAAGTCAGCCCCAGCATTTT	CAWSRRGTLSQPQHF	TRBJ1-5	NA	TRBV30	NA
TGTGCCAGTAGTGATGAGGACAGGGCATATCAGCCCCAGCATTTT	CASSDEDRAYQPQHF	TRBJ1-5	TRBD1	TRBV19	NA
TGTGCCAGCAGCCCCCCGGGGAGGGCTGATGGCTACACCTTC	CASSPPGRADGYTF	TRBJ1-2	NA	TRBV3-1/TRBV3-2	NA
TGTGCCAGCAGTGAACGGACAGGGGGGCTAGATACGCAGTATTTT	CASSERTGGLDTQYF	TRBJ2-3	TRBD1	TRBV6-1	NA
TGTGCCTGGAGGGGAGACTACACAGATACGCAGTATTTT	CAWRGDYTDTQYF	TRBJ2-3	NA	TRBV30	NA
TGTGCCAGCAGTGACCGTACAGGAAGGGGTGGCTACACCTTC	CASSDRTGRGGYTF	TRBJ1-2	NA	TRBV6-4	NA
TGTGCCAGCAGTTTAAACAGGGATGAGCAGTTCTTC	CASSLNRDEQFF	TRBJ2-1	NA	TRBV27	few